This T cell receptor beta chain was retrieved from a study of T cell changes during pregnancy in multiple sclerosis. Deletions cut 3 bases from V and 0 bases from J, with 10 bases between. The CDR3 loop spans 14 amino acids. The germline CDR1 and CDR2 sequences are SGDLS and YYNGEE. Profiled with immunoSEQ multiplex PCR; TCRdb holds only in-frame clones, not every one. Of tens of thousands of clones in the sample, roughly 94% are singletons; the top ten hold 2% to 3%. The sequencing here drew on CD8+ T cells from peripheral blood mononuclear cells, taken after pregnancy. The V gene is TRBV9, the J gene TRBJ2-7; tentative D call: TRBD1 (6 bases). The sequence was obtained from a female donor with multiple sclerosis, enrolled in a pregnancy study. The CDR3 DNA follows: TGTGCCAGCAGCGGACCGGACAGCTCCTACGAGCAGTACTTC. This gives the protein CASSGPDSSYEQYF.